Below are 19 T cell receptor beta chains sequenced from a single sample in a study of HIV-infected patients and healthy controls. TCRdb itself ran the 5' RACE reads through MiXCR, one entry per CDR3 protein. The table has 15,000 to 20,000 distinct CDR3 sequences, less than 20% seen once. The source material was CD8+ T cells from blood. The receptor set was obtained from a human donor in good health.

This clonotype was counted ten times or more. This rearrangement joins TRBV4-2 to TRBJ1-1; weak D call: TRBD1 (5 bases). Per germline, CDR1 LGHNA and CDR2 YNFKEQ. V lost 0 bases and J 5 bases, leaving 16 bases between the germline ends. CDR3 length: 16 amino acids. For the CDR3, the DNA is TGTGCCAGCAGCCAAGATCGGGATAGGGGTAGGACTGAAGCTTTCTTT. This codes for CASSQDRDRGRTEAFF.

This clonotype was seen at least ten times. The chain is built from TRBV5-5 and TRBJ2-7, with TRBD1 matching 7 bases. The CDR3 length is 14 residues. The germline gives CDR1 SGHKS, CDR2 YYEKEE (reference sequence). The V and J ends lost 3 bases and 2 bases, in that order; junction bases with no gene match: 5. DNA of the CDR3: TGTGCCAGCAGCTCGACAGGGAGTCCCTACGAGCAGTACTTC. It specifies CASSSTGSPYEQYF.

This clonotype was counted a few times. The chain carries TRBV12-3 or TRBV12-4 and TRBJ1-1, with unresolved D. CDR3 length: 16 residues. V shed 4 bases and J shed 4 bases, with 19 bases lying between them. The DNA for the CDR3 is TGTGCCAGCAGTTCCCTGCACAGTAGCATGAGCACTGAAGCTTTCTTT. This gives the protein CASSSLHSSMSTEAFF.

This clonotype was observed at least ten times. This sequence joins TRBV7-9 and TRBJ2-5; unclear D gene. Trimming took 1 base from V and 7 from J, leaving 19 bases between them. Germline values: CDR1 SEHNR, CDR2 FQNEAQ (reference sequence). This CDR3 has 16 amino acids. DNA for the CDR3: TGTGCCAGCAGCTTAGGTCTGATTGGACCGATGGGGACCCAGTACTTC. It specifies CASSLGLIGPMGTQYF.

The CDR3 spells CASSPVGMGGNTIYF. CDR3 nucleotides: TGTGCCAGCAGTCCCGTGGGGATGGGGGGAAACACCATATATTTT. The rearrangement joins TRBV28 to TRBJ1-3; D gene unclear. The CDR3 contains 15 residues. The V end was cut by 5 bases, the J end by 4 bases, with 15 bases between. From germline, CDR1 is MDHEN and CDR2 SYDVKM.

The chain recombines TRBV20-1 with TRBJ2-7, with a weak D call TRBD1 (5 bases). CDR3 length: 13 residues. Germline CDR1 and CDR2: DFQATT and SNEGSKA (reference sequence). Trimming removed 0 bases at V and 3 bases at J, with 9 bases between. The CDR3 DNA sequence: TGCAGTGCTAGAGAAGGGGCGGACTACGAGCAGTACTTC. Translated, it gives CSAREGADYEQYF.

This clonotype was recorded at least ten times. The CDR3: CASSSQVGAYEQYF. As DNA, the CDR3 is TGTGCCAGCAGCTCCCAGGTGGGGGCTTACGAGCAGTACTTC. The V gene is TRBV6-5, the J gene TRBJ2-7, with D tentatively TRBD1 (6 bases). Trimming took 6 bases from V and 4 from J, leaving 16 bases between them. The CDR3 covers 14 residues. Looked up from germline, CDR1 is MNHEY and CDR2 is SVGAGI.

This clonotype was found a few times. The V gene is TRBV4-3, the J gene TRBJ1-2; D remains unclear. Germline V lookup: CDR1 LGHNA, CDR2 YSLEER. This CDR3 spans 16 amino acids. With 0 bases removed from V and 0 bases from J, the gap between germline ends came to 11 bases. CDR3 coding DNA: TGCGCCAGCAGCCAAGATAACCAACCAGCTAACTATGGCTACACCTTC. As protein: CASSQDNQPANYGYTF.

DNA for the CDR3: TGCAGCGTTGAAGGGGCGCTTGGGAATGAGCAGTTCTTC. It specifies CSVEGALGNEQFF. The chain combines TRBV29-1 with TRBJ2-1; no definite D call. CDR3 length: 13 residues. The V gene's germline CDR1 is SQVTM and CDR2 ANQGSEA. The V end lost 1 base, the J end lost 7 bases, and 11 bases lay between the germline ends.

This clonotype has only a few counts. J is TRBJ2-5 and V is TRBV6-2 or TRBV6-3, with D perhaps matching TRBD2 (6 bases). Per the germline V gene, CDR1 is MNHEY and CDR2 is SVGEGT. Trimming left V 6 bases short and J 5 bases short, with 10 bases between. CDR3 length: 12 residues. This CDR3 reads CASSILAETQYF. CDR3 nucleotide sequence: TGTGCCAGCAGCATACTAGCTGAGACCCAGTACTTC.

The chain joins TRBV19 to TRBJ1-1; the match to TRBD1 covers 12 bases. This CDR3 has 14 residues. V dropped 6 bases and J dropped 7; count of bases not matched to a gene: 6. Germline CDR1 is LNHDA and CDR2 is SQIVND (reference sequence). CDR3 in DNA: TGTGCCAGTAGCTTGGGACAGGGGGCCATTGAAGCTTTCTTT. Its protein product is CASSLGQGAIEAFF.

The chain employs TRBV12-5 and TRBJ2-4; 9 bases fit TRBD1. From germline, CDR1 is LGHNT and CDR2 FRNRAP. The junction had 9 bases not matched to a gene; V was cut back by 5 bases and J by 1 base. CDR3 length: 17 residues. CDR3 amino acids: CASGLDSQGAAKNIQYF. The DNA of the CDR3 is TGTGCTAGTGGTCTGGATTCACAGGGGGCGGCCAAAAACATTCAGTACTTC.

This clonotype occurred many times. The gene calls are TRBV4-2 and TRBJ1-1; the D is unclear. Trimming removed 0 bases from V and 5 bases from J, with 13 bases in between. The CDR3 has 15 amino acids. CDR1 is LGHNA and CDR2 is YNFKEQ in the germline V gene. In DNA, the CDR3 is TGTGCCAGCAGCCAAGATGGGTACCTGGGGACTGAAGCTTTCTTT. Protein: CASSQDGYLGTEAFF.

The CDR3 protein is CASSFLGDTEAFF. CDR3 sequence (DNA): TGTGCCAGCAGCTTTTTGGGAGACACTGAAGCTTTCTTT. This sequence joins TRBV5-5 and TRBJ1-1; D gene unclear. V lost 2 bases and J 3 bases, leaving 8 bases between the germline ends. The CDR3 sequence is 13 residues long. Germline CDR1 reads SGHKS; CDR2 reads YYEKEE (reference sequence).

Only one count was recorded for this clonotype. It may be a read error: a sequence one base away is much more abundant. The chain couples TRBV6-2 or TRBV6-3 to TRBJ2-1; D possibly corresponds to TRBD2 (6 bases). V lost 8 bases, J lost 8 bases, and 16 bases lay in between. Germline loops: CDR1 MNHEY, CDR2 SVGEGT. The length of the CDR3 is 13 residues. The CDR3 loop reads CASRLVTDHEQFF. The CDR3 nucleotides are TGTGCCAGCCGACTAGTAACGGACCATGAGCAGTTCTTC.

By frequency in the sample, this clonotype is hyperexpanded (1% or more). The rearrangement joins TRBV12-3 or TRBV12-4 to TRBJ1-1; TRBD1 might be the D (5 bases). Trimming removed 1 base from V and 3 bases from J, with 9 bases in between. This CDR3 is 14 amino acids long. The CDR3, as DNA: TGTGCCAGCAGTTTAGACCGGGACGACACTGAAGCTTTCTTT. Protein: CASSLDRDDTEAFF.

The V and J genes are TRBV20-1 and TRBJ2-4, with unresolved D. CDR3 size: 14 residues. The germline gives CDR1 DFQATT, CDR2 SNEGSKA (reference sequence). Trimming removed 3 bases at V and 0 bases at J, with 9 bases between. The CDR3, as DNA: TGCAGTGCTAGGGGCCTCCTAGCCAAAAACATTCAGTACTTC. It yields the protein CSARGLLAKNIQYF.

The chain is built from TRBV10-3 and TRBJ1-5, with unresolved D. There are 15 residues in the CDR3. Deletions cut 10 bases from V and 0 bases from J, with 16 bases between. CDR1 is ENHRY and CDR2 is SYGVKD in the germline V gene. As DNA, the CDR3 is TGTGCCACCACCGCTCAGACCTATAGCAATCAGCCCCAGCATTTT. Amino acids: CATTAQTYSNQPQHF.

This chain joins TRBV14 and TRBJ2-5, with TRBD1 matching 8 bases. The CDR3 sequence is 15 residues long. V lost 0 bases, J lost 0 bases, and 0 bases stayed unmatched. Germline V gene data show CDR1 as SGHDN and CDR2 as FVKESK. CDR3 loop: CASSQEGQDQETQYF. The CDR3 nucleotides are TGTGCCAGCAGCCAAGAGGGACAGGACCAAGAGACCCAGTACTTC.